The source of this TCR beta chain is a study of cytomegalovirus exposure and HLA in healthy donors. The wider study: Across 350 to 400 genotyped donors, around 80% landed in the Caucasian-associated ancestry cluster.

PCR employed 60 Vbeta and 13 Jbeta primers. The protocol was immunoSEQ multiplex PCR, while the TCRdb copy is restricted to in-frame clones and leaves out a portion. The data hold fewer than 180,000 clones, with 79% observed a single time. A note on this clone: Its antigen is unidentified.

Study conclusions and caveats: In a later analysis, TCR association rates varied by HLA locus: DRB1 most, HLA-C fewest. Earlier results showed most TCR beta V segments being productive about 87% or about 30% of the time.

The V end lost 2 bases, the J end lost 6 bases, and 16 bases lay between the germline ends. The CDR3 covers 16 residues. CDR1 is MNHNS, CDR2 SASEGT, per germline. The source of this sequence is a man aged 50-59 years in good health and CMV-seropositive. The sequencing sample was made of PBMCs. V gene TRBV6-1 combines with J gene TRBJ1-4; no clear D gene. The CDR3 nucleotides are TGTGCCAGCAGTGAAAATCCCATTGATCAGTATGAAAAACTGTTTTTT. Its protein product is CASSENPIDQYEKLFF.